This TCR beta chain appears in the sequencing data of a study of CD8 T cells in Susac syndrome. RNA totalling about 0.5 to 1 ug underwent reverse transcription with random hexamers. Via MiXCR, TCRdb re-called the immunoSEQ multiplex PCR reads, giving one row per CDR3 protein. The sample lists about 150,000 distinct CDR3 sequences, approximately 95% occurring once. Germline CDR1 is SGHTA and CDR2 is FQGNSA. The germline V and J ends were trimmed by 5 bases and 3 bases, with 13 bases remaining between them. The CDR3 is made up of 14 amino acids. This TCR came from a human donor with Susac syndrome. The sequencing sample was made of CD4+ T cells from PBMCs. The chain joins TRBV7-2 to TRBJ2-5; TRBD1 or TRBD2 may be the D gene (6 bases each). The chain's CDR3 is CASSPPGAEETQYF. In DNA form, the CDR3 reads TGTGCCAGCAGCCCTCCGGGGGCCGAAGAGACCCAGTACTTC.